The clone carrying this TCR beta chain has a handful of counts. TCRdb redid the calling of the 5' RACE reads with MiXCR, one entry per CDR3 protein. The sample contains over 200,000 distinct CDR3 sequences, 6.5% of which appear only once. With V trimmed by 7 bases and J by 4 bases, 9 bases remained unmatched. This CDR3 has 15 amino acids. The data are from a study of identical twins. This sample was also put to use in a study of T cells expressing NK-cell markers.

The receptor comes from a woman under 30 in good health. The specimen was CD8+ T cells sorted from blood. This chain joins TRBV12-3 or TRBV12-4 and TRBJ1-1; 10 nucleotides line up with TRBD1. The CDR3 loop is CASNQDRGGGTEAFF. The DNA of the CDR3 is TGTGCCAGCAACCAGGACAGGGGGGGCGGCACTGAAGCTTTCTTT.